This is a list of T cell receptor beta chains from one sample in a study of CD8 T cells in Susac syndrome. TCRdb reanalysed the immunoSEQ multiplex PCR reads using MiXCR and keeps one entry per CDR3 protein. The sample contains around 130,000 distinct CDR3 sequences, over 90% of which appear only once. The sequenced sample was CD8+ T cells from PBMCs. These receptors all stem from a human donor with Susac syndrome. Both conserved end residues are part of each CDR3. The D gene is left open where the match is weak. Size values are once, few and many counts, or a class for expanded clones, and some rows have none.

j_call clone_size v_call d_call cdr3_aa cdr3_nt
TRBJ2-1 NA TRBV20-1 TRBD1 CSVIRTGTGYQDEQFF TGCAGTGTCATCCGGACCGGGACAGGGTATCAGGATGAGCAGTTCTTC
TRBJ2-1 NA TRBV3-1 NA CASSQDGRTNEQFF TGTGCCAGCAGCCAAGACGGACGGACCAATGAGCAGTTCTTC
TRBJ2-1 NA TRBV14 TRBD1 CASSPLEGQGNYNEQFF TGTGCCAGCAGCCCACTTGAGGGACAGGGCAACTACAATGAGCAGTTCTTC
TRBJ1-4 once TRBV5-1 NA CASSLGTGVKEKLFF TGCGCCAGCAGCTTGGGAACCGGGGTTAAGGAAAAACTGTTTTTT
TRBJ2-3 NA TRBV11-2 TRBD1 CASSPGTGDLITQYF TGTGCCAGCAGCCCCGGGACAGGGGACCTCATCACGCAGTATTTT
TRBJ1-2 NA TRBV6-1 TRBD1 CASSLLRDRGWDYGYTF TGTGCCAGCAGTCTCCTCCGGGACAGGGGCTGGGACTATGGCTACACCTTC
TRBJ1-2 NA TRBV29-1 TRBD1 CSVQGEGYYGYTF TGCAGCGTCCAGGGGGAGGGCTACTATGGCTACACCTTC
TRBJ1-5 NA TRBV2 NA CASSEGGGRQPQHF TGTGCCAGCAGTGAGGGGGGTGGCCGCCAGCCCCAGCATTTT
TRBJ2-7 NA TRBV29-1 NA CSASGGPRTLYEQYF TGCAGCGCAAGTGGGGGACCGCGAACCCTCTACGAGCAGTACTTC
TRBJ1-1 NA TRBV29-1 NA CSVKGRATEAFF TGCAGCGTAAAAGGCAGGGCGACTGAAGCTTTCTTT
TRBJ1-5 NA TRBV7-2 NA CASSLSTAIYNQPQHF TGTGCCAGCAGCTTATCTACAGCAATTTACAATCAGCCCCAGCATTTT
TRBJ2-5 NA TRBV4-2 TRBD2 CASSPLASGGTETQYF TGTGCCAGCAGCCCCTTAGCTAGCGGGGGTACGGAGACCCAGTACTTC
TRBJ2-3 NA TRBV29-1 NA CSVEGRRGPRDTQYF TGCAGCGTTGAGGGGAGGCGGGGGCCCCGGGATACGCAGTATTTT
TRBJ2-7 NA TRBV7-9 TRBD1 CASSFAQGARYEQYF TGTGCCAGCAGCTTCGCACAGGGGGCGCGCTACGAGCAGTACTTC
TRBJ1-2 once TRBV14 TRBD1 CASSQERQGNPYGYTF TGTGCCAGCAGCCAAGAAAGACAGGGAAACCCCTATGGCTACACCTTC
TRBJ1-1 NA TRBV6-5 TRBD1 CASSWTGSTEAFF TGTGCCAGCAGTTGGACAGGGTCCACTGAAGCTTTCTTT
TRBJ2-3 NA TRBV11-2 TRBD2 CASSFGASGGTDTQYF TGTGCCAGCAGCTTTGGGGCTAGCGGGGGCACAGATACGCAGTATTTT
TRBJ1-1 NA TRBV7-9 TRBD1 CASSVGQGLFLNTEAFF TGTGCCAGCAGCGTGGGACAGGGGCTCTTTCTGAACACTGAAGCTTTCTTT
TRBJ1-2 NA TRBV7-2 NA CASSLALWQDGYTF TGTGCCAGCAGCTTAGCGCTATGGCAGGATGGCTACACCTTC
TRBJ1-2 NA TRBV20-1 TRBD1 CSARGQGYGYTF TGCAGTGCTAGGGGACAGGGGTATGGCTACACCTTC
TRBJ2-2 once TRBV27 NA CASRPGNTGELFF TGTGCCAGCAGACCGGGGAACACCGGGGAGCTGTTTTTT
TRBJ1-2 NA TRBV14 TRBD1 CASSPRGTLNYGYTF TGTGCCAGCAGCCCCAGGGGGACACTCAACTATGGCTACACCTTC
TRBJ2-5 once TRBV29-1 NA CSVRAREETQYF NA
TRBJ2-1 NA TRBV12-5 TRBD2 CASGLEWGGNEQFF TGTGCTAGTGGTTTGGAATGGGGGGGGAATGAGCAGTTCTTC
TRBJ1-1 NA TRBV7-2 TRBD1 CASSLAHRGVNTEAFF TGTGCCAGCAGCTTAGCGCACAGGGGGGTGAACACTGAAGCTTTCTTT
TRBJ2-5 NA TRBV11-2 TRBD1 CASSSTGGLETQYF TGTGCCAGCAGCTCAACAGGGGGCTTGGAGACCCAGTACTTC
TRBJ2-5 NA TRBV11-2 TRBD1 CASSLPGTDQETQYF TGTGCCAGCAGCTTACCCGGGACAGACCAAGAGACCCAGTACTTC
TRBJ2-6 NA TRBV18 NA CASSPPESGANVLTF TGTGCCAGCTCACCACCGGAGTCTGGGGCCAACGTCCTGACTTTC
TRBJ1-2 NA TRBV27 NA CASSPLGADYGYTF TGTGCCAGCAGTCCCCTGGGTGCAGATTATGGCTACACCTTC
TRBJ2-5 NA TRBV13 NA CASSLRQRIQETQYF TGTGCCAGCAGCCTAAGACAGCGGATCCAAGAGACCCAGTACTTC
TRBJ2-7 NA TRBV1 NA CTSSHPRGREQYF TGCACCAGCAGCCATCCCAGGGGTCGAGAGCAGTACTTC
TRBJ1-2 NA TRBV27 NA CASSYRGANYGYTF TGTGCCAGCAGCTACAGAGGAGCCAACTATGGCTACACCTTC
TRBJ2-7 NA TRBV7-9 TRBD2 CASSDTGTSSHEQYF TGTGCCAGCAGCGACACCGGGACTAGTTCCCACGAGCAGTACTTC
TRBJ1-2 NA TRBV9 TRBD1 CASSAPPGQNYGYTF TGTGCCAGCAGCGCTCCACCGGGACAGAACTATGGCTACACCTTC
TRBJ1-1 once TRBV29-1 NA CSVEEGYNTEAFF TGCAGCGTTGAAGAGGGTTACAACACTGAAGCTTTCTTT
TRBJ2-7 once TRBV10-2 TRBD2 CASSEAGGRYEQYF TGCGCCAGCAGTGAAGCGGGGGGGCGTTACGAGCAGTACTTC
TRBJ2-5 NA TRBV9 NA CASSGAEGIKTQYF TGTGCCAGCAGCGGAGCCGAGGGGATAAAGACCCAGTACTTC
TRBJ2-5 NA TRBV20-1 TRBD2 CSAALLAGGLETQYF TGCAGTGCTGCCTTATTAGCGGGGGGGCTTGAGACCCAGTACTTC
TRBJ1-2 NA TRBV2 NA CASRGSSYYGYTF TGTGCCAGCAGAGGCAGTAGCTACTATGGCTACACCTTC
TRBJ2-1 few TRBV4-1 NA CASSHPGGDNEQFF TGCGCCAGCAGCCACCCTGGTGGGGACAATGAGCAGTTCTTC
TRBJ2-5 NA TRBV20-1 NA CSARDILKETQYF TGCAGTGCTAGAGATATACTTAAAGAGACCCAGTACTTC
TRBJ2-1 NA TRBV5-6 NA CASSLAGSNEQFF TGTGCCAGCAGCTTGGCAGGGTCCAATGAGCAGTTCTTC
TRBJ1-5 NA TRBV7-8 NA CASSEGVSNQPQHF TGTGCCAGCAGCGAGGGAGTTAGCAATCAGCCCCAGCATTTT
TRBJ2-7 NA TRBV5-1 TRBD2 CASSDGLAGGYEQYF TGCGCCAGCAGCGACGGACTAGCGGGGGGATACGAGCAGTACTTC
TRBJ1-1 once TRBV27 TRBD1 CASTLTGANTEAFF TGTGCCAGCACCCTGACAGGGGCTAACACTGAAGCTTTCTTT
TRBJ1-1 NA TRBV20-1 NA CSARDLGQVNTEAFF TGCAGTGCTAGAGATTTAGGGCAGGTAAACACTGAAGCTTTCTTT
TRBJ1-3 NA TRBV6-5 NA CASSYSIPGNTIYF TGTGCCAGCAGTTACTCGATTCCTGGAAACACCATATATTTT
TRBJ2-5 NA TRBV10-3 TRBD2 CATRLAGGEETQYF TGTGCCACCCGACTAGCGGGGGGGGAAGAGACCCAGTACTTC
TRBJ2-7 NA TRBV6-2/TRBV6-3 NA CASSLNYEQYF TGTGCCAGCAGTTTAAACTACGAGCAGTACTTC
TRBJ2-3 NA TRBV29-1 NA CSVVGDLVGTQYF TGCAGCGTTGTGGGTGACCTCGTGGGTACGCAGTATTTT
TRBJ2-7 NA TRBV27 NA CASSLDWSYEQYF TGTGCCAGCAGTTTAGACTGGAGCTACGAGCAGTACTTC
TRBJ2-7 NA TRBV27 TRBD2 CASRPLAGDPYEQYF TGTGCCAGCAGACCACTAGCGGGAGATCCCTACGAGCAGTACTTC